This T cell receptor (beta chain) originates from a study of CD8+ T cells in alopecia areata. Points from the study as a whole: In scalp and blood during tofacitinib, many expanded lesional clones persisted.

Sample treatment: oral pan-JAK inhibitor, 5-10 mg twice daily. RNA extraction was followed by reverse transcription into cDNA, which acted as the sequencing template. Using immunoSEQ multiplex PCR, the repertoire was profiled, and TCRdb retains in-frame clones only, with some absent. In the table there are 150,000 to 200,000 clones, roughly 60% of which are singletons. Trimming stripped 7 bases from V and 5 bases from J, with 14 bases between. The germline V gene has CDR1 SQVTM and CDR2 ANQGSEA. There are 13 residues in the CDR3. On this clone: Its antigen remains unknown.

The TCR originated in a human donor with alopecia areata. The chain combines TRBV29-1 with TRBJ1-4, with TRBD1 as a possible D gene (6 bases). Sequencing was performed on CD4+ T cells sorted from blood, taken at week 24, from a patient treated with tofacitinib. For the CDR3, the DNA is TGCAGCGGAAAAGGGGGTTTCAATGAAAAACTGTTTTTT. It encodes CSGKGGFNEKLFF. Full variable domain (outside the CDR3, taken from reference TRBV29-1 and TRBJ1-4): SAVISQKPSRDICQRGTSLTIQCQVDSQVTMMFWYRQQPGQSLTLIATANQGSEATYESGFVIDKFPISRPNLTFSTLTVSNMSPEDSSIYLCSGKGGFNEKLFFGSGTQLSVL.